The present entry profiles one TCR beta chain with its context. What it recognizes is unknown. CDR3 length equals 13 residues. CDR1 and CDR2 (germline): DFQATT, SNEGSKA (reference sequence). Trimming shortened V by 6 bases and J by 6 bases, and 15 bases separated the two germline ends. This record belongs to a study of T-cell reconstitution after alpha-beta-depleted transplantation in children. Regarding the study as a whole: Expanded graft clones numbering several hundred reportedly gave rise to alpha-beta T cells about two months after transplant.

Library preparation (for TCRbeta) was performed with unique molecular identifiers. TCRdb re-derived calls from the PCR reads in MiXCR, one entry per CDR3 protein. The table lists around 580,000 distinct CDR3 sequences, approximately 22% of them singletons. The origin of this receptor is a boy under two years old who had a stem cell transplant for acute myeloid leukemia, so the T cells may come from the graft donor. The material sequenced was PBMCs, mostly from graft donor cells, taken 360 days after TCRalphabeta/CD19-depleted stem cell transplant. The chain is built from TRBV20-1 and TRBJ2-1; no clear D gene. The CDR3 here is CSAPRGEGNEQFF. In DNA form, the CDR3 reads TGCAGTGCCCCCCGAGGAGAAGGCAATGAGCAGTTCTTC.